These 22 T cell receptor beta chains came from one sample sequenced in a study of blood T cell repertoires in COVID-19. TCRdb's copy holds only in-frame clones and misses some; the assay was immunoSEQ multiplex PCR. Here the sample spans about 29,000 clones, 80% to 90% being singletons. Sample: peripheral blood. The source of these receptors is a human donor with active COVID-19. The donor label of this sample is uncertain.

CDR3 coding DNA: TGCGCCAGCAGCACCGGACAGGCTATGAACACTGAAGCTTTCTTT. This translates into CASSTGQAMNTEAFF. The chain has TRBV5-1 and TRBJ1-1; 7 bases align to TRBD1. This CDR3 contains 15 residues. Germline loops: CDR1 SGHRS, CDR2 YFSETQ. V lost 4 bases, J lost 0 bases, and 6 bases stayed unmatched.

This clone was seen only a few times. The chain uses TRBV20-1 and TRBJ2-1; D is possibly TRBD1 (6 bases). CDR1 and CDR2 (germline): DFQATT, SNEGSKA (reference sequence). The CDR3 is made up of 11 amino acids. Trimming pared 6 bases from V and 15 bases from J, leaving 18 bases between. CDR3 region: CSAAQGFNPFF. In DNA, the CDR3 is TGCAGTGCCGCACAGGGATTTAATCCGTTCTTC.

The chain uses TRBV6-6 and TRBJ2-5; D is unclear. Trimming removed 8 bases at V and 4 bases at J, with 8 bases between. The germline V gene has CDR1 MNHNY and CDR2 SVGAGI (reference sequence). The CDR3 runs 11 residues. The CDR3 region is CASSRLETQYF. In DNA form, the CDR3 reads TGTGCCAGCTCCCGTTTAGAGACCCAGTACTTC.

The genes are TRBV6-5 and TRBJ2-5; the match to TRBD2 covers 8 bases. CDR1 is MNHEY and CDR2 is SVGAGI in the germline V gene. This CDR3 spans 15 amino acids. After removal of 6 bases from V and 2 bases from J, the junction contained 8 bases not matched to a gene. CDR3 DNA sequence: TGTGCCAGCAGAACCAGGACTAGCAATCAAGAGACCCAGTACTTC. It codes for CASRTRTSNQETQYF.

The genes are TRBV15 and TRBJ1-2, with 7 nucleotides matching TRBD1. The CDR3 totals 15 residues. J gave up 3 bases and V 0 bases, and 4 bases lay outside the gene matches. In germline, CDR1 is LNHNV, CDR2 YYDKDF (reference sequence). CDR3 loop: CATSRDTDRYYGYTF. CDR3 nucleotide sequence: TGTGCCACCAGCAGAGATACGGACAGGTACTATGGCTACACCTTC.

The V and J genes are TRBV6-5 and TRBJ2-2, with D tentatively TRBD2 (5 bases). This CDR3 region has 14 residues. Trimming removed 6 bases from V and 7 bases from J, with 15 bases in between. Germline V gene sequence: CDR1 MNHEY, CDR2 SVGAGI. CDR3 nucleotide sequence: TGTGCCAGCAGACTGAGCGGTCCGGGCGGGGAGCTGTTTTTT. Translated: CASRLSGPGGELFF.

This clone occurred a few times. This chain links TRBV18 with TRBJ1-4; 7 bases are a match to TRBD1. CDR1 and CDR2 from the germline V gene are KGHSH and LQKENI. The ends lost 5 bases at V and 5 bases at J; junction bases unmatched: 5. CDR3 length: 14 residues. In DNA form, the CDR3 reads TGTGCCAGCTCAAACCCGGGACAGAATGAAAAACTGTTTTTT. This translates into CASSNPGQNEKLFF.

The chain carries TRBV7-6 and TRBJ1-4; TRBD1 might be the D (6 bases). Between the trimmed V and J ends, which lost 4 bases and 7 bases, there was a span of 16 bases. This CDR3 spans 15 amino acids. Per the germline V gene, CDR1 is SGHVS and CDR2 is FNYEAQ. Here the CDR3 reads CASSSPTGRGEKLFF. In nucleotides, the CDR3 is TGTGCCAGCAGCTCTCCGACAGGCAGAGGTGAAAAACTGTTTTTT.

The rearrangement joins TRBV6-5 to TRBJ2-5; possibly TRBD2 for D (6 bases). Germline V gives CDR1 MNHEY, CDR2 SVGAGI. The germline V and J ends were trimmed by 6 bases and 5 bases, with 19 bases remaining between them. The CDR3 has 15 residues. CDR3 region: CASSLLTSRMETQYF. CDR3 bases: TGTGCCAGCAGCCTTCTGACTAGTCGGATGGAGACCCAGTACTTC.

The rearrangement joins TRBV28 to TRBJ1-5; no clear D gene. V lost 9 bases, J lost 4 bases, and 13 bases lay in between. Looked up from germline, CDR1 is MDHEN and CDR2 is SYDVKM. The CDR3 extends over 13 amino acids. The chain's CDR3 is CASLSGGNQPQHF. CDR3 DNA: TGTGCCAGTCTTTCGGGTGGAAATCAGCCCCAGCATTTT.

This rearrangement joins TRBV23-1 to TRBJ2-7; 9 bases are shared with TRBD2. TRBV23-1 is an ORF for which the function is uncertain. This CDR3 is built from 19 residues. The V and J ends lost 3 bases and 3 bases, in that order; junction bases with no gene match: 18. CDR3 coding DNA: TGCGCCAGCAGTCACCTGGATCATAGCGGGAGCATTGCGTTCTACGAGCAGTACTTC. This gives the protein CASSHLDHSGSIAFYEQYF.

This chain uses TRBV9 with TRBJ2-1, with D perhaps matching TRBD2 (7 bases). Trimming took off 10 bases at V and 7 bases at J, with 21 bases between the two ends. CDR1 is SGDLS, CDR2 YYNGEE, per germline. This CDR3 contains 14 residues. The chain's CDR3 is CAGCVVGGPNEQFF. CDR3 nucleotide sequence: TGTGCCGGCTGTGTGGTGGGGGGGCCGAATGAGCAGTTCTTC.

This rearrangement joins TRBV4-1 to TRBJ2-3; a weak D match, TRBD2 (6 bases). Trimming pared 2 bases from V and 6 bases from J, leaving 21 bases between. The CDR3 spans 17 residues. Germline loops: CDR1 MGHRA, CDR2 YSYEKL. CDR3 region: CASSQMSSGSARDTQYF. In DNA form, the CDR3 reads TGCGCCAGCAGCCAAATGTCGTCCGGGAGCGCAAGGGATACGCAGTATTTT.

V is TRBV4-3 and J is TRBJ2-1; D might be TRBD2 (6 bases). From germline, CDR1 is LGHNA and CDR2 YSLEER. Trimming cost V 1 base and J 3 bases, with 10 bases left between them. The CDR3 runs to 15 residues. CDR3 nucleotides: TGCGCCAGCAGCCAAGGTCAGGGAGGCTACAATGAGCAGTTCTTC. Translation: CASSQGQGGYNEQFF.

This clone was observed a handful of times. This rearrangement joins TRBV6-5 to TRBJ1-2, with D possibly matching TRBD1 (6 bases). The CDR3 has 13 amino acids. From germline, CDR1 is MNHEY and CDR2 SVGAGI. V lost 6 bases, J lost 10 bases, and 18 bases lay in between. This CDR3 is CASRDSTTIDYTF. CDR3 DNA: TGTGCCAGCAGGGACAGTACCACTATTGACTACACCTTC.

The DNA of the CDR3 is TGTGCCAGCAGTTACGGTCCGAGCTACCCCTTCTACAATGAGCAGTTCTTC. It specifies CASSYGPSYPFYNEQFF. The genes are TRBV6-2 or TRBV6-3 and TRBJ2-1, with D hard to call. The V end was cut by 2 bases, the J end by 3 bases, with 17 bases between. Germline V gene lookup returns CDR1 MNHEY and CDR2 SVGEGT. CDR3 size: 17 residues.

The CDR3 DNA follows: TGTGCCAGCAGTGCCCGCGCGAGGGGGCATAATTCACCCCTCCACTTT. Protein product: CASSARARGHNSPLHF. The J gene is TRBJ1-6, the V gene TRBV6-4; 7 positions agree with TRBD1. The trim removed 4 bases at V and 5 bases at J, leaving 8 bases unmatched. The germline V gene encodes CDR1 MRHNA and CDR2 SNTAGT. CDR3 length equals 16 residues.

The chain joins TRBV5-4 to TRBJ2-7; D possibly corresponds to TRBD2 (6 bases). This CDR3 has 15 residues. V was shortened by 4 bases and J by 4 bases, with 18 bases between the two germline ends. Germline V gene data show CDR1 as SGHNT and CDR2 as YYREEE (reference sequence). This CDR3 is CASSPSGGKVYEQYF. CDR3 in DNA: TGTGCCAGCAGCCCCTCCGGGGGTAAAGTATACGAGCAGTACTTC.

This rearrangement joins TRBV4-1 to TRBJ1-5; D is uncertain. This CDR3 is built from 14 residues. Trimming left V 0 bases short and J 6 bases short, with 9 bases between. Looked up from germline, CDR1 is MGHRA and CDR2 is YSYEKL. CDR3 amino acids: CASSQDPVAQPQHF. The CDR3 region has the DNA TGCGCCAGCAGCCAAGATCCAGTGGCTCAGCCCCAGCATTTT.

This chain uses TRBV5-4 with TRBJ2-3; 10 bases are a match to TRBD2. Germline values: CDR1 SGHNT, CDR2 YYREEE (reference sequence). The CDR3 totals 17 residues. With 0 bases clipped from V and 2 bases from J, the junction kept 6 bases outside the gene matches. The CDR3 nucleotides are TGTGCCAGCAGCTTGGGGGCCCTAGCGGGAGTCACAGATACGCAGTATTTT. It codes for CASSLGALAGVTDTQYF.

This chain joins TRBV28 and TRBJ2-2; 10 bases match TRBD2. The germline CDR1 and CDR2 sequences are MDHEN and SYDVKM. V gave up 5 bases and J gave up 6 bases; unmatched junction bases: 3. The CDR3 totals 14 residues. CDR3 sequence reads: CASSVLAGSGELFF. The CDR3 DNA sequence: TGTGCCAGCAGTGTACTAGCGGGATCCGGGGAGCTGTTTTTT.

J is TRBJ2-3 and V is TRBV6-5; D is uncertain. CDR1 and CDR2 (germline): MNHEY, SVGAGI. The length of the CDR3 is 13 residues. Trimming left V 8 bases short and J 2 bases short, with 11 bases between. CDR3 loop: CASRRFLTDTQYF. The CDR3 coding sequence is TGTGCCAGCCGCCGGTTCCTCACAGATACGCAGTATTTT.